This T cell receptor (beta chain) was found in a study of CD8 T cells in Susac syndrome. Study-wide points: The authors acknowledged that the study's TCR sequencing and HLA analysis involved relatively few individuals.

The authors carried out high-throughput sequencing of TCR beta. They applied it to CD8+ and CD4+ T cells obtained from blood. In contrast to the negatively isolated CD8+ and CD4+ T cells, TEMRA cells were FACS-enriched. The authors reverse transcribed roughly 0.45 to 1 ug RNA with random hexamers. Across 54 Vbeta and 13 Jbeta, TCR beta CDR3 was amplified with immunoSEQ multiplex PCR. TCRdb analysed the immunoSEQ multiplex PCR reads with MiXCR anew, one entry per CDR3 protein. The sample has about 300,000 distinct CDR3 sequences; about 91% are singletons. Comment on this clonotype: What it recognizes is unknown.

Sequencing was performed on CD4+ T cells from PBMCs. This receptor was taken from a human donor with multiple sclerosis.

This chain's CDR3 is CASSPIAGGPGNTQYF. CDR3 nucleotide sequence: TGTGCCAGCAGCCCTATCGCGGGTGGGCCGGGAAATACGCAGTATTTT. This chain joins TRBV5-4 and TRBJ2-3; D is perhaps TRBD2 (5 bases). CDR1 and CDR2 from the germline V gene are SGHNT and YYREEE (reference sequence). This CDR3 comprises 16 residues. The V gene lost 4 bases and the J gene lost 7 bases, with 22 bases spanning the gap.